The 4 T cell receptor beta chains below were found in one sample sequenced in a study of T-cell reconstitution after alpha-beta-depleted transplantation in children (dated by TCRdb to about 2016). The protocol used for the library was PCR. TCRdb shows the sequencer as Illumina HiSeq 2500. To normalize quantification of the TCRbeta repertoire, the TCR libraries were built with molecular barcoding that relied on unique molecular identifiers. The public reads were reanalyzed by TCRdb: fastp trimming at Q25, MiXCR alignment, in-frame beta chains only. Merged by CDR3 protein, the rows form single entries marked with the most common genes and DNA. The sample profile shows hundreds of thousands of distinct CDR3 sequences; 12% of them were found once. About 2.6% of the sample is taken by the ten largest. Specimen: PBMCs from the stem cell graft donor, collected from the stem cell graft. The receptor set was obtained from a human donor who donated a stem cell graft to a child with acute lymphoblastic leukemia.

This clonotype was observed many times. The rearrangement links TRBV20-1 to TRBJ2-1; tentatively, D is TRBD1 (6 bases). CDR3 size: 14 residues. CDR1 DFQATT and CDR2 SNEGSKA come from the germline V gene (reference sequence). V lost 1 base, J lost 3 bases, and 10 bases lay in between. In nucleotides, the CDR3 is TGCAGTGCTAGAGGACAGGAATACTACAATGAGCAGTTCTTC. As protein: CSARGQEYYNEQFF.

This clonotype was seen a handful of times. For the CDR3, the DNA is TGTGCCAGCAGCCAAGATGCCAGCGGGAGCACAGATACGCAGTATTTT. Translation gives CASSQDASGSTDTQYF. The V gene is TRBV4-2, the J gene TRBJ2-3; possibly TRBD2 for D (6 bases). Trimming pared 0 bases from V and 0 bases from J, leaving 10 bases between. CDR1 and CDR2 from the germline V gene are LGHNA and YNFKEQ. The CDR3 contains 16 residues.

This clonotype appeared many times. V is TRBV5-1 and J is TRBJ2-3; D not resolved. Germline loops: CDR1 SGHRS, CDR2 YFSETQ. Trimming shortened V by 0 bases and J by 0 bases, and 11 bases separated the two germline ends. The CDR3 totals 16 residues. The CDR3 here is CASSLARGSSTDTQYF. The CDR3 nucleotides are TGCGCCAGCAGCTTGGCCCGCGGCAGTAGCACAGATACGCAGTATTTT.

In this sample, this clonotype turned up many times. The CDR3 sequence: CASSLDGTGNSPLHF. For the CDR3, the DNA is TGTGCCAGCAGCTTAGATGGCACAGGGAATTCACCCCTCCACTTT. J is TRBJ1-6 and V is TRBV7-9; D is possibly TRBD1 (6 bases). Germline V gives CDR1 SEHNR, CDR2 FQNEAQ (reference sequence). V was pared by 1 base and J by 7 bases, with 11 bases between. The CDR3 length is 15 residues. Full variable domain (rest looked up from reference TRBV7-9 and TRBJ1-6): DTGVSQNPRHKITKRGQNVTFRCDPISEHNRLYWYRQTLGQGPEFLTYFQNEAQLEKSRLLSDRFSAERPKGSFSTLEIQRTEQGDSAMYLCASSLDGTGNSPLHFGNGTRLTVT.